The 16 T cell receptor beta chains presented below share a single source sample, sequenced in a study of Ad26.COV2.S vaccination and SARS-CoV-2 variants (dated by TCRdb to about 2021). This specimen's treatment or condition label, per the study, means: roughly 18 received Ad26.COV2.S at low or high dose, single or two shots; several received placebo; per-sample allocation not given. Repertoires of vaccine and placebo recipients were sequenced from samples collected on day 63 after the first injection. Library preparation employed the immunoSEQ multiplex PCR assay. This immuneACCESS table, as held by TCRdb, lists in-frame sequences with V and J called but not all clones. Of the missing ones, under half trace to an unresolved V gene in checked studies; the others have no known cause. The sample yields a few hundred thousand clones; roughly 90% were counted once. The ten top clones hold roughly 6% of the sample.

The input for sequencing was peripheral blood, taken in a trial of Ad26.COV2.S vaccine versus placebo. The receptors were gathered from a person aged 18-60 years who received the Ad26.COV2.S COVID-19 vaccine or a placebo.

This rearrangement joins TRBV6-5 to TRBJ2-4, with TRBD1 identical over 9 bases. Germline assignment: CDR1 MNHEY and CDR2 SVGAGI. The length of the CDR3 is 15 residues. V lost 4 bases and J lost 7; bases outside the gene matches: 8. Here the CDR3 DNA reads TGTGCCAGCAGTTCCCGGGACAGGGTCTTTAACATTCAGTACTTC. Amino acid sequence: CASSSRDRVFNIQYF.

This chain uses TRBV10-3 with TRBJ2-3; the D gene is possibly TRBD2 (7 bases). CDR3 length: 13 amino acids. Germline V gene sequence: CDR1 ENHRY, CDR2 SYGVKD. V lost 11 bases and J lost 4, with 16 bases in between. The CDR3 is CALSGGAADTQYF. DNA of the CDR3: TGTGCCCTCTCGGGGGGCGCGGCAGATACGCAGTATTTT.

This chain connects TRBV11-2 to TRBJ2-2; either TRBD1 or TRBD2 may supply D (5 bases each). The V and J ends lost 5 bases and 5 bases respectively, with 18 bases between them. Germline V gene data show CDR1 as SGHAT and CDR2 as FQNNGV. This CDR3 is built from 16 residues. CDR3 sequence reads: CASSPGRQGRTGELFF. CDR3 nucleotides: TGTGCCAGCAGCCCCGGAAGGCAGGGACGAACCGGGGAGCTGTTTTTT.

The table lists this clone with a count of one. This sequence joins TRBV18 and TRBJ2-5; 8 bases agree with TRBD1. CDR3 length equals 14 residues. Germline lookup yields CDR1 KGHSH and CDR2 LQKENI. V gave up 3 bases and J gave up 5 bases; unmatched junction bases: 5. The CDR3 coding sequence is TGTGCCAGCTCACCTTCACAGGGGGTGGAGACCCAGTACTTC. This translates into CASSPSQGVETQYF.

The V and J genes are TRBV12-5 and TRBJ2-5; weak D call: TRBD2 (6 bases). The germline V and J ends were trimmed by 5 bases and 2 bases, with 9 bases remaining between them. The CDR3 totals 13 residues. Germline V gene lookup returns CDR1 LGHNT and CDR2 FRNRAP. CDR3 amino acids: CASGLGLQETQYF. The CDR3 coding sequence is TGTGCTAGTGGTCTGGGACTGCAAGAGACCCAGTACTTC.

CDR3 sequence (DNA): TGTGCCAGCAGTTACGGCCTCCAATTTGGGATCCCTGAAGCTTTCTTT. It specifies CASSYGLQFGIPEAFF. V usage is TRBV6-2 or TRBV6-3 and J usage is TRBJ1-1; no firm D call. Germline CDR1 and CDR2: MNHEY and SVGEGT. V was pared by 2 bases and J by 6 bases, with 19 bases between. There are 16 residues in the CDR3.

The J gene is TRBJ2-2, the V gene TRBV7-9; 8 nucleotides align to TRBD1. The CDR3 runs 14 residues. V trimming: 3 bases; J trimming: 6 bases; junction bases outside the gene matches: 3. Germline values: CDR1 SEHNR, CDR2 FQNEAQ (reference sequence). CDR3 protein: CASSLGQASGELFF. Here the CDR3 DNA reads TGTGCCAGCAGCTTGGGACAGGCCTCCGGGGAGCTGTTTTTT.

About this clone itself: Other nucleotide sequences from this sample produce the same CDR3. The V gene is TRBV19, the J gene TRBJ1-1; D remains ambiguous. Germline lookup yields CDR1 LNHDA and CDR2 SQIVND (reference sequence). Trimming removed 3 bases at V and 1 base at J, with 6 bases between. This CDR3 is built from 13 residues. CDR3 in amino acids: CASSITANTEAFF. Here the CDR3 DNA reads TGTGCCAGTAGTATTACGGCGAACACTGAAGCTTTCTTT.

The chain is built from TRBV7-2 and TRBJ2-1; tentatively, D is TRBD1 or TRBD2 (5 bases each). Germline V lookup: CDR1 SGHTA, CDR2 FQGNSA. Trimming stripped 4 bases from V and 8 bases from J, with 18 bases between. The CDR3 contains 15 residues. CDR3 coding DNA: TGTGCCAGCAGCTCACGGACACTAGATTCCTATGAGCAGTTCTTC. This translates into CASSSRTLDSYEQFF.

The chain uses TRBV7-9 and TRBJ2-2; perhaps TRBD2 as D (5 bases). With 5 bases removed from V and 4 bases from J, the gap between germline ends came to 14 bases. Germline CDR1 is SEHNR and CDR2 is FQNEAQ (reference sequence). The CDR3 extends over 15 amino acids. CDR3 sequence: CASSAGQKPTGELFF. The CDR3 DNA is TGTGCCAGCAGCGCGGGCCAAAAACCCACCGGGGAGCTGTTTTTT.

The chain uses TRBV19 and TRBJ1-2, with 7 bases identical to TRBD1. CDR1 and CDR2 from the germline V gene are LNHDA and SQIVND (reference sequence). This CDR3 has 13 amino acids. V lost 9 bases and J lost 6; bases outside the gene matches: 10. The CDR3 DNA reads TGTGCCAGCGCTAACAGGGGATCGCATGGCTACACCTTC. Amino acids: CASANRGSHGYTF.

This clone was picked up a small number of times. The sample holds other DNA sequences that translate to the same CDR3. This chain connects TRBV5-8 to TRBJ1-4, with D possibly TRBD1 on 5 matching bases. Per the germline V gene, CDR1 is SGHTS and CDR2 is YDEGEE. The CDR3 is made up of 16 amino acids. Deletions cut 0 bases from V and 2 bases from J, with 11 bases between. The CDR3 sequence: CASSLAFGGTNEKLFF. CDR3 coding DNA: TGTGCCAGCAGCTTGGCCTTCGGGGGGACTAATGAAAAACTGTTTTTT.

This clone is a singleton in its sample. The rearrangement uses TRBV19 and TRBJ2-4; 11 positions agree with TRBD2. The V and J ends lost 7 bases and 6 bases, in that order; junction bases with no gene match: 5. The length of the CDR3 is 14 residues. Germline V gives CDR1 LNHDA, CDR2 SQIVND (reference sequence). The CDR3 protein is CASTLAGGPNIQYF. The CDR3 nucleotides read TGTGCCAGTACCCTAGCGGGGGGCCCAAACATTCAGTACTTC.

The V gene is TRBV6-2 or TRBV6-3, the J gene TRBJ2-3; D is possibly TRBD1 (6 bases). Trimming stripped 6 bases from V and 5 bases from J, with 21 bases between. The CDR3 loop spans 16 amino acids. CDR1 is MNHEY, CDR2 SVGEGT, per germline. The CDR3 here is CASSRGAGGKVDTQYF. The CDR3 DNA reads TGTGCCAGCAGCCGTGGAGCTGGGGGCAAGGTAGATACGCAGTATTTT.

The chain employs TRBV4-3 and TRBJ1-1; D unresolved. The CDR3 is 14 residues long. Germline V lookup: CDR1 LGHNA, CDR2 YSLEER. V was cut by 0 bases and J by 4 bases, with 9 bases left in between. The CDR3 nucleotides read TGCGCCAGCAGCCAAGAGACTGGGAGCACTGAAGCTTTCTTT. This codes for CASSQETGSTEAFF.

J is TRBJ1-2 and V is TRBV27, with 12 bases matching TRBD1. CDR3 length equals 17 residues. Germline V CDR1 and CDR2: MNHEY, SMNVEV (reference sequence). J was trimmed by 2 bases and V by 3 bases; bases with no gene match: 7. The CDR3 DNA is TGTGCCAGCAGTTTCCTGGGACAGGGGGCGCAAAACTATGGCTACACCTTC. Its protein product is CASSFLGQGAQNYGYTF.